This T cell receptor beta chain was recovered during a study of cytomegalovirus exposure and HLA in healthy donors. Germline CDR1 and CDR2: SGHTA and FQGNSA. V lost 3 bases and J 0 bases, leaving 9 bases between the germline ends. The CDR3 consists of 15 residues. Study-level points and caveats: Fewer N-insertions than the roughly 670-donor mean were reportedly shown by an Asian-associated ancestry cluster in a later analysis.

PCR used 60 Vbeta primers and 13 Jbeta primers. Using immunoSEQ multiplex PCR, the repertoire was profiled, and TCRdb retains in-frame clones only, with some absent. The table records about 43,000 clones, around 77% of them present only once. With respect to this clone: Its antigen is not known.

This TCR derives from a young man in good health and CMV-seronegative. The gene calls are TRBV7-2 and TRBJ1-3; no reliable D call. The sample consisted of PBMCs. The CDR3 sequence is CASSFYLTSGNTIYF. DNA for the CDR3: TGTGCCAGCAGCTTTTACTTAACCTCTGGAAACACCATATATTTT.